This TCR beta chain derives from a study of cytomegalovirus exposure and HLA in healthy donors. Every donor was a healthy person donating bone marrow. With 60 Vbeta and 13 Jbeta primers, the PCR was carried out. Only in-frame clones appear in the TCRdb table, and some are missing; sequencing was by immunoSEQ multiplex PCR. The repertoire consists of about 98,000 clones, with about 81% occurring once and the leading ten covering approximately 1.3%. Germline CDR1 reads SGHNT; CDR2 reads YENEEA. This CDR3 region has 14 residues. The V end was cut by 3 bases, the J end by 4 bases, with 10 bases between. The sequence came from a man aged 40-49 years in good health and CMV-seronegative. The sample comprised PBMCs. The chain is built from TRBV11-3 and TRBJ2-1; tentative D call: TRBD2 (6 bases). DNA for the CDR3: TGTGCCAGCAGCTTCTCTGGGGGGTACAATGAGCAGTTCTTC. Protein sequence: CASSFSGGYNEQFF.